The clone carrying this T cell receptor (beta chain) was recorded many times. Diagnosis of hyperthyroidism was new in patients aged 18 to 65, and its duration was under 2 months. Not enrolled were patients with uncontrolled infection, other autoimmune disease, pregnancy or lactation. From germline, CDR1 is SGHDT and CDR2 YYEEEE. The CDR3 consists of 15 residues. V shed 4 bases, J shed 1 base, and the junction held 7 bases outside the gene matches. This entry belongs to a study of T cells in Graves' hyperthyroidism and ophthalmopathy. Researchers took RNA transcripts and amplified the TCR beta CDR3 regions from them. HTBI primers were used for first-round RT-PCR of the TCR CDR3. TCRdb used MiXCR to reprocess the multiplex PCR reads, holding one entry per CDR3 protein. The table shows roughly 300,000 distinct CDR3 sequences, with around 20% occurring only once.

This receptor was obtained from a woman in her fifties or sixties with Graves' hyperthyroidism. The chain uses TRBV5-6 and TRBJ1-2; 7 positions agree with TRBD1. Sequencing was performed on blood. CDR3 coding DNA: TGTGCCAGCAGCGCTTTCAGACAGGGTAACTATGGCTACACCTTC. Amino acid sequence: CASSAFRQGNYGYTF.